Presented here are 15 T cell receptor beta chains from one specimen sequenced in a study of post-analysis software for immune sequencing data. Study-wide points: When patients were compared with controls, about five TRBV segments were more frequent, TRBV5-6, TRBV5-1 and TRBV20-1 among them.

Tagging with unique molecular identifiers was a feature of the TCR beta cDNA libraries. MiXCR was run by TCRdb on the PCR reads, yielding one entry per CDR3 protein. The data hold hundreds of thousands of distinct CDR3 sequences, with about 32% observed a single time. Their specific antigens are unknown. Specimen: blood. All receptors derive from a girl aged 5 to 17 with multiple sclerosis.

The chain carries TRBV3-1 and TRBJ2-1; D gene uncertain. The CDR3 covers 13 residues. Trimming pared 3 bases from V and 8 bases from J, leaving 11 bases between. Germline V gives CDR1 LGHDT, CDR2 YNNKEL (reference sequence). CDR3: CASSQDEEDEQFF. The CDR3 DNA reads TGTGCCAGCAGCCAGGACGAAGAAGATGAGCAGTTCTTC.

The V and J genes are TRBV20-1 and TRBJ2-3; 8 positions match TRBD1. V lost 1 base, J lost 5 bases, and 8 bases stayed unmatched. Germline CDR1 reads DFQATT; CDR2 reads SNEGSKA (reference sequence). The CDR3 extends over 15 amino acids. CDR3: CSARGNDRGGDTQYF. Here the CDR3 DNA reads TGCAGTGCTAGAGGGAACGACAGGGGAGGAGATACGCAGTATTTT.

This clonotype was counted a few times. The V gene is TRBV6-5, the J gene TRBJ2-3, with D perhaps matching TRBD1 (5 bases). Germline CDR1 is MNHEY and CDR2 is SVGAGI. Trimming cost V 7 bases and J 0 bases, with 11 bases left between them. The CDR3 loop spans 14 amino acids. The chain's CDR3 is CASKTEPSTDTQYF. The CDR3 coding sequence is TGTGCCAGCAAGACAGAGCCTAGCACAGATACGCAGTATTTT.

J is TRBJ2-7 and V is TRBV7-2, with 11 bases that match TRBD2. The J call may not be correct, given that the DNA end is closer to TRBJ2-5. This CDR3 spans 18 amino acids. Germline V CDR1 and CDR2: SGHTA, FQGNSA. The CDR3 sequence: CASSRSSTSGGRRETQYF. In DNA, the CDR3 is TGTGCCAGCAGCCGTTCTTCAACTAGCGGGGGACGGCGAGAGACCCAGTACTTC.

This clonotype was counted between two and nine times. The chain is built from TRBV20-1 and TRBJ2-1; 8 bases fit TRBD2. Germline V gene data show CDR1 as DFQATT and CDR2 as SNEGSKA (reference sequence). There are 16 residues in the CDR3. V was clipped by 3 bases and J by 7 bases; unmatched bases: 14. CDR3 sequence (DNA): TGCAGTGCTAGGGCCCCCGGGACTAGTAGTTGGAATGAGCAGTTCTTC. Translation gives CSARAPGTSSWNEQFF.

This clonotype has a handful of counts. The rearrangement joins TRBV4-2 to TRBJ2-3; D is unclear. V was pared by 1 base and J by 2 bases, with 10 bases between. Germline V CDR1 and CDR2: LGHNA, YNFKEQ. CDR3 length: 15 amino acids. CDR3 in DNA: TGTGCCAGCAGCCAAGTCAGCAGCACCACAGATACGCAGTATTTT. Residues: CASSQVSSTTDTQYF.

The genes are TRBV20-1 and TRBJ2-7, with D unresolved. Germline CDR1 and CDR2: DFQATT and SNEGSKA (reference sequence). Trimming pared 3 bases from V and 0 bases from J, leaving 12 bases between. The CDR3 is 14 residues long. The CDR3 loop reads CSASPPSSSYEQYF. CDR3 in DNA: TGCAGTGCTAGCCCCCCTTCCAGCTCCTACGAGCAGTACTTC.

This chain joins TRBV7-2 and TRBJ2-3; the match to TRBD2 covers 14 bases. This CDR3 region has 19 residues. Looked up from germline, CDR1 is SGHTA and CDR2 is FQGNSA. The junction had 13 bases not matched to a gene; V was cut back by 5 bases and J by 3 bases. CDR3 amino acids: CASSPQAGTSGSTTDTQYF. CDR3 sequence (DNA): TGTGCCAGCAGCCCCCAAGCCGGGACTAGCGGGAGTACGACAGATACGCAGTATTTT.

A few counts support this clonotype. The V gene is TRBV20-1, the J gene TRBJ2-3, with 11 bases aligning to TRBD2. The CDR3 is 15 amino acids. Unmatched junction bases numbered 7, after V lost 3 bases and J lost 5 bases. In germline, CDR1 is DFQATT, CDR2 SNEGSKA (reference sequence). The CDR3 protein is CSASLAGGLKDTQYF. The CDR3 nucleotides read TGCAGTGCTAGTCTAGCGGGAGGTTTGAAAGATACGCAGTATTTT.

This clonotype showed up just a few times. In DNA form, the CDR3 reads TGTGCCAGCAACGACGCTGGGGGTACGCAGTATTTT. Protein product: CASNDAGGTQYF. V usage is TRBV7-2 and J usage is TRBJ2-3, with D perhaps TRBD1 or TRBD2 (5 bases each). This CDR3 has 12 amino acids. Germline V gene data show CDR1 as SGHTA and CDR2 as FQGNSA. V dropped 7 bases and J dropped 8 bases, with 13 bases sitting between them.

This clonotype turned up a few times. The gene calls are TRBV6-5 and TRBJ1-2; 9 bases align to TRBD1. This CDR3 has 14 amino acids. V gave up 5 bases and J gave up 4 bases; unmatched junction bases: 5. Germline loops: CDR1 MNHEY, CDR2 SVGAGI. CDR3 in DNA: TGTGCCAGCAGTCGGGGACAGGGCCGCTATGGCTACACCTTC. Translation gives CASSRGQGRYGYTF.

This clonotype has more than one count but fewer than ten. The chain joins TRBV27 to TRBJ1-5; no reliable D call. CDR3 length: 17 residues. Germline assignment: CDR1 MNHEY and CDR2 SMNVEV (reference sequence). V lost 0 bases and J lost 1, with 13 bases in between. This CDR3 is CASSLSGIYPSNQPQHF. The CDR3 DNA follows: TGTGCCAGCAGTTTATCGGGGATCTATCCGAGCAATCAGCCCCAGCATTTT.

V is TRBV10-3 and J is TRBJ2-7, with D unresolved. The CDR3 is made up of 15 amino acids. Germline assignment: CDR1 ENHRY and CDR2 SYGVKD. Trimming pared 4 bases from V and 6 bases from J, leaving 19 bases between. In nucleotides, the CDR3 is TGTGCCATCAGTGTTGCGCCGCAAAGTGGGGTCGAGCAGTACTTC. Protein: CAISVAPQSGVEQYF.

CDR3 residues: CSAARTSGTGFF. The CDR3 DNA reads TGCAGTGCTGCCCGGACTAGCGGGACAGGGTTCTTC. This chain links TRBV20-1 with TRBJ2-1; 12 bases fit TRBD2. Germline V gene sequence: CDR1 DFQATT, CDR2 SNEGSKA (reference sequence). The junction had 8 bases not matched to a gene; V was cut back by 5 bases and J by 15 bases. The CDR3 loop spans 12 amino acids.

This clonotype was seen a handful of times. CDR3 sequence (DNA): TGTGCCAGCAGAACGGGACAGAACTATGGCTACACCTTC. It encodes CASRTGQNYGYTF. This sequence joins TRBV6-2 or TRBV6-3 and TRBJ1-2, with 7 nucleotides matching TRBD1. The CDR3 runs 13 residues. V dropped 6 bases and J dropped 2; count of bases not matched to a gene: 3. Germline-derived CDR1 and CDR2 are MNHEY and SVGEGT.